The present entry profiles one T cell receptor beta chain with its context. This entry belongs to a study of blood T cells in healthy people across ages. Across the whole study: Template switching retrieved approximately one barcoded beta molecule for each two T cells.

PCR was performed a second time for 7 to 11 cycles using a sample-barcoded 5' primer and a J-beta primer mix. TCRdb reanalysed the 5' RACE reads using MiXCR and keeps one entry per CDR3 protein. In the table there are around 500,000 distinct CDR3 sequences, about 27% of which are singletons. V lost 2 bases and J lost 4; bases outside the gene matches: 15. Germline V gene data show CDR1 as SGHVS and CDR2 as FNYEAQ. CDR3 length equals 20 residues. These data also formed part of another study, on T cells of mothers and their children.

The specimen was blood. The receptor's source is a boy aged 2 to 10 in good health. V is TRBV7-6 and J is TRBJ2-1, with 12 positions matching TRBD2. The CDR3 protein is CASSLSFRGLGTSGYNEQFF. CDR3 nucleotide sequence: TGTGCCAGCAGCTTATCTTTCAGGGGGCTAGGGACTAGCGGGTACAATGAGCAGTTCTTC. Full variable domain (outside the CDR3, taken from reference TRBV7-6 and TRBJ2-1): GAGVSQSPRYKVTKRGQDVALRCDPISGHVSLYWYRQALGQGPEFLTYFNYEAQQDKSGLPNDRFSAERPEGSISTLTIQRTEQRDSAMYRCASSLSFRGLGTSGYNEQFFGPGTRLTVL.